Below are 11 T cell receptor beta chains sequenced from a single sample in a study of T cell clonality in common variable immunodeficiency (dated by TCRdb to the mid-2010s). Library construction relied on the immunoSEQ multiplex PCR assay. Sourced from immuneACCESS, this table was stored by TCRdb with only in-frame sequences that have V and J called. A share of the clones is absent; for the studies checked, an unresolved V gene accounts for under half, and the remainder has no known explanation. This sample shows roughly 60,000 clones, and none of them turns up only once. The ten largest clones represent approximately 1.7% of the sample. The sample taken for sequencing was peripheral blood mononuclear cells. These receptors originate from a person between 18 and 75 years old in good health.

This clone was seen many times. The CDR3 goes on 3 residues after the read ends, and that part is filled in from the germline J gene. The genes are TRBV6-2 or TRBV6-3 and TRBJ1-1; a possible D gene is TRBD1 (6 bases). Trimming took off 6 bases at V and 0 bases at J, with 14 bases between the two ends. Germline V gene data show CDR1 as MNHEY and CDR2 as SVGEGT. The CDR3 is 15 residues long. Partial CDR3 DNA: TGTGCCAGCAGCCTAGGGAGGGGGTTGAACACTGAA. Protein sequence: CASSLGRGLNTE. The CDR3 reads in full as CASSLGRGLNTEAFF.

This clone was seen at least ten times. The CDR3 end falls 3 residues outside the read, so it is completed with the germline J gene. The chain joins TRBV29-1 to TRBJ2-3; D is perhaps TRBD1 (5 bases). V lost 3 bases and J lost 1, with 8 bases in between. The CDR3 is 13 residues long. Per the germline V gene, CDR1 is SQVTM and CDR2 is ANQGSEA. The CDR3 protein is CSVEVRGTDTQYF. The part of the CDR3 DNA that was read is TGCAGCGTTGAGGTCAGGGGCACAGATACG.

At least ten counts were recorded for this clone. Sequencing ends 3 residues short of the CDR3 end; the germline J gene provides the rest. The chain carries TRBV2 and TRBJ2-1, with a tentative D call TRBD2 (6 bases). V lost 2 bases, J lost 1 base, and 18 bases lay in between. The CDR3 is 18 residues long. CDR1 SNHLY and CDR2 FYNNEI come from the germline V gene. The CDR3 DNA, read in part, is TGTGCCAGCAGTGAAAGAACCGGTGCGGGAAATTCCTACAATGAG. It translates to CASSERTGAGNSYNE. The CDR3 as a whole reads CASSERTGAGNSYNEQFF.

This clone was detected many times. The read stops 3 residues short of the end of the CDR3; the missing end is completed from the germline J gene. The chain carries TRBV7-2 and TRBJ2-1; TRBD2 agrees at 10 bases. Per germline, CDR1 SGHTA and CDR2 FQGNSA. This CDR3 is built from 15 residues. The V and J ends lost 4 bases and 7 bases, in that order; junction bases with no gene match: 7. This chain's CDR3 is CASSWTSGPGNEQFF. CDR3 DNA, as far as it was read: TGTGCCAGCAGCTGGACTAGCGGCCCGGGGAATGAG.

This clone was seen at least ten times. Read sequence stops 3 residues before the CDR3 end, and the germline J gene provides the missing end. The chain combines TRBV20-1 with TRBJ2-1, with 7 nucleotides matching TRBD2. This CDR3 has 14 residues. Germline lookup yields CDR1 DFQATT and CDR2 SNEGSKA (reference sequence). Unmatched junction bases numbered 6, after V lost 3 bases and J lost 4 bases. CDR3 region: CSASQAGLYNEQFF. CDR3 DNA (partial): TGCAGTGCTAGTCAAGCGGGACTGTACAATGAG.

This clone was observed many times. The read stops 3 residues short of the end of the CDR3; the missing end is completed from the germline J gene. The J gene is TRBJ1-1, the V gene TRBV20-1, with D perhaps TRBD1 (6 bases). Trimming pared 3 bases from V and 4 bases from J, leaving 12 bases between. Germline loops: CDR1 DFQATT, CDR2 SNEGSKA (reference sequence). The CDR3 covers 13 residues. CDR3 in amino acids: CSARGTRVTEAFF. The covered CDR3 bases are TGCAGTGCTAGGGGGACACGAGTCACTGAA.

This clone has a count of ten or more. The CDR3 extends 3 residues past the end of the read, so its final part is completed from the germline J gene. The rearrangement links TRBV9 to TRBJ2-3; D remains ambiguous. Trimming removed 6 bases at V and 0 bases at J, with 11 bases between. In germline, CDR1 is SGDLS, CDR2 YYNGEE. The CDR3 runs to 14 residues. CDR3 bases read: TGTGCCAGCACCACGGCACTAAGCACAGATACG. Encoded protein: CASTTALSTDT. The entire CDR3 is CASTTALSTDTQYF.

This clone was observed at least ten times. The read terminates 3 residues before the CDR3 end, so the remaining end is supplied by the germline J gene. This chain connects TRBV9 to TRBJ1-2; 7 bases fit TRBD1. The CDR3 contains 15 residues. From germline, CDR1 is SGDLS and CDR2 YYNGEE. The ends lost 7 bases at V and 3 bases at J; junction bases unmatched: 12. CDR3 DNA (partial): TGTGCCAGCCACCCAGGGGGACACTTGGACTATGGC. This gives the protein CASHPGGHLDYG. The CDR3 as a whole reads CASHPGGHLDYGYTF. Variable domain in full (rest from reference TRBV9 and TRBJ1-2): DSGVTQTPKHLITATGQRVTLRCSPRSGDLSVYWYQQSLDQGLQFLIQYYNGEERAKGNILERFSAQQFPDLHSELNLSSLELGDSALYFCASHPGGHLDYGYTFGSGTRLTVV.

Points on this clone: The sequence runs out 3 residues before the end of the CDR3; the remainder is reconstructed from the germline J gene. This chain uses TRBV5-1 with TRBJ1-1; 7 bases align to TRBD1. Germline assignment: CDR1 SGHRS and CDR2 YFSETQ. CDR3 length equals 14 residues. V trimming: 5 bases; J trimming: 2 bases; junction bases outside the gene matches: 6. The CDR3 loop is CASSSGQLNTEAFF. Incomplete CDR3 DNA: TGCGCCAGCAGTTCGGGACAGCTCAACACTGAA.

This clone was counted many times. The CDR3 end is not reached by the read, which stops 3 residues before it; the germline J gene fills it in. This chain connects TRBV5-1 to TRBJ2-1; TRBD2 might be the D (6 bases). With 0 bases removed from V and 6 bases from J, the gap between germline ends came to 13 bases. The CDR3 has 15 amino acids. Germline lookup yields CDR1 SGHRS and CDR2 YFSETQ. Partial CDR3 DNA: TGCGCCAGCAGCTTGGACGAGTGGAGGGCCAATGAG. Translated, it gives CASSLDEWRANE. The whole CDR3 protein is CASSLDEWRANEQFF.

In its sample, this clone was seen many times. The CDR3 is cut off 3 residues early in the read; its end comes from the germline J gene. The gene calls are TRBV5-4 and TRBJ1-2, with TRBD1 identical over 8 bases. The CDR3 runs to 15 residues. Germline CDR1 SGHNT, CDR2 YYREEE (reference sequence). The sequenced CDR3 bases are TGTGCCAGCAGCCATCATCAGGGGGCTTCGGGAGGC. Its translation: CASSHHQGASGG. The entire CDR3 is CASSHHQGASGGYTF.